This entry features one T cell receptor beta chain sequence. Its antigen is unidentified. PCR was performed a second time for 7 to 11 cycles using a sample-barcoded 5' primer and a J-beta primer mix. TCRdb re-analysed the 5' RACE reads in MiXCR, keeping a single row per CDR3 protein. The table lists approximately 2,000,000 distinct CDR3 sequences, about 39% of them singletons. The entry originates in a study of blood T cells in healthy people across ages. The germline V gene has CDR1 MDHEN and CDR2 SYDVKM. The CDR3 has 14 residues. V dropped 5 bases and J dropped 4 bases, with 13 bases sitting between them. The study's findings and limits: A greater number of naive CD4+ cells and higher diversity distinguished long-lived donors from aged donors. Naive T cell percentage by flow cytometry tracked strongly with beta diversity. Per million T cells, the diversity of TCR beta decreased roughly linearly as age advanced.

Samples each yielded at least 6 micrograms of total RNA. The specimen was blood. The chain recombines TRBV28 with TRBJ2-3; D gene uncertain. The clonotype comes from a human donor in good health. The CDR3 DNA reads TGTGCCAGCAGTCCCCGAAGGGTGGCAGATACGCAGTATTTT. Its translation is CASSPRRVADTQYF.